This is a list of T cell receptor beta chains from one sample in a study of PD-L1 blockade in urothelial cancer. Assay: immunoSEQ multiplex PCR; the TCRdb copy retains only in-frame clones and omits some. The sample carries 95,000 or so clones, around nine tenths recorded once. The sample here was PBMCs, taken around atezolizumab (anti-PD-L1) treatment. These receptors were taken from a man aged 55 to 69 with urothelial cancer. The CDR3 runs from the conserved cysteine through the conserved F or W. The order of the fields is V gene, CDR3 protein.

TRBV12-5 | CARNRVQETQYF
TRBV11-2 | CASSPGLSVNEQFF
TRBV18 | CASSLDRDQPQHF
TRBV27 | CASSLSYTSGDTDTQYF
TRBV2 | CASSLQDRGSNQPQHF
TRBV6-1 | CASSESRGGTQYF
TRBV28 | CASSSPPGDYGYTF
TRBV6-5 | CASSYGGSADTQYF
TRBV11-2 | CASSLGGRDNQPQHF
TRBV2 | CASSLGLPSGNTIYF
TRBV7-8 | CASSLGLGANYGYTF
TRBV5-1 | CASSFGTEYNEQFF
TRBV28 | CASSRGTGGLDGYTF
TRBV20-1 | CSASRNTEAFF
TRBV27 | CASSGQGHEQYF
TRBV2 | CASIDRTYEQYF
TRBV5-1 | CASSYFGPGQSTDTQYF
TRBV7-2 | CASSLVYGNQPQHF
TRBV11-3 | CASSLGLANEQFF
TRBV29-1 | CSVYRGQGTEAFF
TRBV18 | CASSPPGQINYGYTF
TRBV5-4 | CASSLYGQGNYEQYF
TRBV6-5 | CASSYTGQGEYYGYTF
TRBV5-4 | CASSLLGGGFHYEQYF
TRBV7-3 | CASSLAGGSTDTQYF
TRBV6-1 | CASSGRLLTNEKLFF
TRBV19 | CASAFDSRQPQHF
TRBV9 | CASSVAQGGGYEQYF
TRBV28 | CASKASGSLNEQFF
TRBV9 | CASSGGVPSTEAFF
TRBV18 | CASSPDSNYGYTF
TRBV30 | CAWSSYQGARTDTQYF
TRBV6-1 | CASSEAPGQWGYEQFF
TRBV5-1 | CASSFTGGYGYTF
TRBV27 | CASSSGLATRGELFF
TRBV11-2 | CASSLAAGGSQETQYF
TRBV29-1 | CSVGIGTSGSYEQYF
TRBV5-4 | CASSSPGLAGETQYF
TRBV5-4 | CASSLGGRGGDTQYF
TRBV19 | CASRLVSGGYTF
TRBV11-3 | CASSRDQGQPQHF
TRBV9 | CASSVFDQGGLSTEAFF
TRBV9 | CASSVLNRVSTGELFF
TRBV6-4 | CASSDSNGGPGELFF
TRBV5-8 | CASSRGQTFYGYTF
TRBV5-1 | CASSSGTGSEKLFF
TRBV9 | CASSLGDSGGPPYEQYF
TRBV7-9 | CASSLLAKNIQYF
TRBV7-9 | CASSSRTVQETQYF
TRBV30 | CAWSRGAGGDLAGNTIYF
TRBV11-2 | CASSFWTGQGEQFF
TRBV19 | CASISGTGSYEQYF
TRBV27 | CASSLYGGRLETQYF
TRBV11-3 | CASSFEGLSTEAFF